The rows below give T cell receptor beta chains drawn from one sample of a study of blood T cell repertoires in COVID-19. Using immunoSEQ multiplex PCR, the repertoire was profiled, and TCRdb retains in-frame clones only, with some absent. There are about 140,000 clones in the sample; approximately 82% occur only once, and 1.6% lies in the top ten. The source material was peripheral blood. The receptors shown here come from a human donor in a cohort sampled during active COVID-19. Both conserved end residues are part of each CDR3. The order of the fields is clone size, V gene, J gene, CDR3 protein. The size field is filled for only some rows; it gives once, few, many or a size class.

once,TRBV7-2,TRBJ2-2,CASRPNSENTGELFF
NA,TRBV5-4,TRBJ2-3,CASSPLGPITDTQYF
NA,TRBV18,TRBJ2-1,CASSPSQAGEQFF
once,TRBV19,TRBJ1-5,CASEPYSNQPQHF
NA,TRBV28,TRBJ2-7,CASSSNPTGTASYEQYF
NA,TRBV18,TRBJ2-3,CASSPSGTSGYTDTQYF
NA,TRBV15,TRBJ2-7,CATSRDGRQGDEQYF
NA,TRBV5-5,TRBJ2-3,CASHFRGGLVDTQYF
NA,TRBV29-1,TRBJ2-7,CSVEENRAAQYF
NA,TRBV19,TRBJ2-7,CASSSPGLAGGHEQYF
NA,TRBV10-3,TRBJ2-7,CATFSGTGGGEQYF
NA,TRBV23-1,TRBJ2-7,CASGLGFSTTYEQYF
NA,TRBV7-2,TRBJ1-1,CASSTQRGPTEAFF
NA,TRBV24-1,TRBJ2-3,CATSDRASTSGTTDTQYF
NA,TRBV27,TRBJ1-2,CASSPRTGWMGHGYTF
NA,TRBV4-1,TRBJ1-1,CASSQGPGRGTEAFF
NA,TRBV6-4,TRBJ2-3,CASSDGEGDTQYF
NA,TRBV6-5,TRBJ1-1,CASTPLQGTEAFF
NA,TRBV28,TRBJ1-5,CASLMAPNQPQHF
once,TRBV2,TRBJ1-1,CASTGPGEKNTEAFF
NA,TRBV28,TRBJ1-1,CASSPTNRNTEAFF
NA,TRBV11-2,TRBJ2-3,CASSSGTGAPLGTQYF
NA,TRBV28,TRBJ1-4,CASRPFRQTSATNEKLFF
few,TRBV7-6,TRBJ2-2,CASSLKLAGTGELFF
NA,TRBV7-9,TRBJ1-1,CASSTQGHTEAFF
once,TRBV7-9,TRBJ2-3,CASSSGTSLGTQYF
once,TRBV19,TRBJ2-1,CASSRASGSSGRYNEQFF
NA,TRBV27,TRBJ2-2,CASSSGTRNRWELFF
NA,TRBV5-1,TRBJ2-3,CASSLLTLSRDFSTDTQYF
NA,TRBV5-1,TRBJ2-1,CASSSLLALSYNEQFF
NA,TRBV6-5,TRBJ1-1,CASSYSNRMNTEAFF
NA,TRBV2,TRBJ2-2,CASRLGGERNTGELFF
NA,TRBV9,TRBJ2-5,CASSPRLVGGEETQYF
NA,TRBV7-2,TRBJ1-1,CASSLWSLTSNTEAFF
NA,TRBV7-6,TRBJ2-2,CASSLAQENTGELFF
NA,TRBV30,TRBJ1-1,CAWNRKVFDIENTEAFF
NA,TRBV5-1,TRBJ2-1,CASSPRTSGSDNEQFF
NA,TRBV28,TRBJ2-3,CASSAPGLTADTQYF
NA,TRBV6-2/TRBV6-3,TRBJ2-4,CASSRLELANIQYF
NA,TRBV19,TRBJ1-2,CASSNQGLPGANYGYTF
NA,TRBV5-1,TRBJ1-5,CASSLDGGYQPQHF
NA,TRBV19,TRBJ2-2,CASKSNTGELFF
NA,TRBV5-8,TRBJ2-1,CASSPFRGNEQFF
NA,TRBV28,TRBJ2-1,CASTHRDRSNNEQFF
NA,TRBV4-1,TRBJ2-1,CASSLRLAGASNEQFF
NA,TRBV18,TRBJ2-5,CASSPGLAGQETQYF
NA,TRBV9,TRBJ1-2,CASSSRWQGDNYGYTF
medium-sized,TRBV6-5,TRBJ2-3,CATVLGSGADTQYF
NA,TRBV27,TRBJ2-3,CASRKRETSTDTQYF
NA,TRBV7-2,TRBJ2-5,CASSPSSGNQETQYF
NA,TRBV5-1,TRBJ2-2,CASSIEGASGELFF
once,TRBV4-3,TRBJ2-5,CASSAGPGVQETQYF
NA,TRBV9,TRBJ2-7,CASSATSGRAGVEQYF
few,TRBV15,TRBJ2-7,CATRDSGTSYEQYF